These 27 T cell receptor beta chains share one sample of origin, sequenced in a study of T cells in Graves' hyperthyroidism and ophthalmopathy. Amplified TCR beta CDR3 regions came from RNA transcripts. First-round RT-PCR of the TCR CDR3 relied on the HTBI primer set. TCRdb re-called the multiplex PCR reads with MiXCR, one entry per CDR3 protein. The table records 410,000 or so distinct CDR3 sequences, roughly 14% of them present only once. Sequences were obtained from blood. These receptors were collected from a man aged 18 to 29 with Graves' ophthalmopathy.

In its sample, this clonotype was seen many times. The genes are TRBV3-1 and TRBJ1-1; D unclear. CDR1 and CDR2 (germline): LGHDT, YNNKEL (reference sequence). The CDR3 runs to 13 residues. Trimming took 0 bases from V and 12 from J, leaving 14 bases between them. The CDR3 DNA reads TGTGCCAGCAGCCAAGAATTCGGGAGAATGACTTTCTTT. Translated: CASSQEFGRMTFF.

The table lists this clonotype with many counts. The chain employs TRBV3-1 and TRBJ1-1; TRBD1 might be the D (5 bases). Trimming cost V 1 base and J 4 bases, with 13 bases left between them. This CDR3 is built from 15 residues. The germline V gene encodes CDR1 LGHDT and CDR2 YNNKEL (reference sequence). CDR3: CASSQAGTLGTEAFF. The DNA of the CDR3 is TGTGCCAGCAGCCAAGCCGGGACTCTGGGCACTGAAGCTTTCTTT.

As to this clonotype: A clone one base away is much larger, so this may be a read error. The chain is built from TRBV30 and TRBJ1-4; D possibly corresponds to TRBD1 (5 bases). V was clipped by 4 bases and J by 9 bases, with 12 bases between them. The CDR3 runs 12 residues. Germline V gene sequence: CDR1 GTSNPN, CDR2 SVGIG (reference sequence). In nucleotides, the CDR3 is TGTGCCTGGAACTCCTGGGGGAAAAAACTGTTTTTT. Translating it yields CAWNSWGKKLFF.

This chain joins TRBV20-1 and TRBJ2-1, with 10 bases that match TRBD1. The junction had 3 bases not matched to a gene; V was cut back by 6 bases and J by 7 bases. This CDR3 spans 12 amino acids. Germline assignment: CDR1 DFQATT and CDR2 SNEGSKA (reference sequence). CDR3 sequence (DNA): TGCAGTGCCCCGGACAGGGGGAATGAGCAGTTCTTC. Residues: CSAPDRGNEQFF.

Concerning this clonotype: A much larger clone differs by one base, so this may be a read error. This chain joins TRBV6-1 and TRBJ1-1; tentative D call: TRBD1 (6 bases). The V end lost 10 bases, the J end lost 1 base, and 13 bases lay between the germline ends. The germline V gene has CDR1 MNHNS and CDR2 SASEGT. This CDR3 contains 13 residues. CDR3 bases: TGTGCCACCAGACAGGTCCCGAACACTGAAGCTTTCTTT. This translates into CATRQVPNTEAFF.

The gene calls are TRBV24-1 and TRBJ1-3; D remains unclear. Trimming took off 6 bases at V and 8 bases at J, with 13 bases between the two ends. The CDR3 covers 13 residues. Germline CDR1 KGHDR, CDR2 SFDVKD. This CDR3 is CATSSRPGDTIYF. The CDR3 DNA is TGTGCCACCAGTTCCCGGCCCGGGGACACCATATATTTT.

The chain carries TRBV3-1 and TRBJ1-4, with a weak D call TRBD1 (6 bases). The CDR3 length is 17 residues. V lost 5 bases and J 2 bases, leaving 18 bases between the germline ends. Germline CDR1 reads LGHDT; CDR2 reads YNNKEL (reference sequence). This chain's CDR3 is CASSSNRVGGTNEKLFF. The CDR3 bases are TGTGCCAGCAGCAGCAACAGGGTTGGGGGCACTAATGAAAAACTGTTTTTT.

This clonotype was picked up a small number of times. The CDR3: CASSFVGMPGAPLHF. The CDR3 DNA is TGTGCCAGCAGCTTTGTGGGGATGCCGGGCGCACCCCTCCACTTT. J is TRBJ1-6 and V is TRBV11-2; no reliable D call. V was clipped by 3 bases and J by 11 bases, with 17 bases between them. The CDR3 extends over 15 amino acids. CDR1 and CDR2 from the germline V gene are SGHAT and FQNNGV. Filled out from reference TRBV11-2 and TRBJ1-6, the complete variable domain reads EAGVAQSPRYKIIEKRQSVAFWCNPISGHATLYWYQQILGQGPKLLIQFQNNGVVDDSQLPKDRFSAERLKGVDSTLKIQPAKLEDSAVYLCASSFVGMPGAPLHFGNGTRLTVT.

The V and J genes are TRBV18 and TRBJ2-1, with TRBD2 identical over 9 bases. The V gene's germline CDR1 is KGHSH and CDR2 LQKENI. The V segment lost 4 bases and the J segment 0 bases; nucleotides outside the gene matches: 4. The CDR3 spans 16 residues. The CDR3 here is CASSQTSGGSYNEQFF. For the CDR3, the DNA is TGTGCCAGCTCACAGACTAGCGGAGGCTCCTACAATGAGCAGTTCTTC. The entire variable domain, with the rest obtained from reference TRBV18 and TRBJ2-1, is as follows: NAGVMQNPRHLVRRRGQEARLRCSPMKGHSHVYWYRQLPEEGLKFMVYLQKENIIDESGMPKERFSAEFPKEGPSILRIQQVVRGDSAAYFCASSQTSGGSYNEQFFGPGTRLTVL.

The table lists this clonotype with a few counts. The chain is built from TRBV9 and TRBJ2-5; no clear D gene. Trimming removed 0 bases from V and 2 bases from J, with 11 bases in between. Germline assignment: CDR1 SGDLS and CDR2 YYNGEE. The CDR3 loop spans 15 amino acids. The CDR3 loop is CASSVAPVSQETQYF. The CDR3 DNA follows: TGTGCCAGCAGCGTAGCTCCGGTATCACAAGAGACCCAGTACTTC.

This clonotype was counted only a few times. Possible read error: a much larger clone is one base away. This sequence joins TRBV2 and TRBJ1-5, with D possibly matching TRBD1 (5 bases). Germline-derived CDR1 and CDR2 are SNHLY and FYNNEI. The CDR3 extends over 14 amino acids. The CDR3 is CVSSGDLGNQPQHF. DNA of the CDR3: TGTGTCAGCAGTGGGGACTTGGGGAATCAGCCCCAGCATTTT.

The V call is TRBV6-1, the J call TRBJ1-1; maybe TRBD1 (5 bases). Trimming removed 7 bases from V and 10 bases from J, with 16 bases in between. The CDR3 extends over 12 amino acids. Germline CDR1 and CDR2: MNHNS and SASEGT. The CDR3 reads CASIPLGGVAFF. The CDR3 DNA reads TGTGCCAGCATCCCCCTCGGGGGGGTAGCTTTCTTT.

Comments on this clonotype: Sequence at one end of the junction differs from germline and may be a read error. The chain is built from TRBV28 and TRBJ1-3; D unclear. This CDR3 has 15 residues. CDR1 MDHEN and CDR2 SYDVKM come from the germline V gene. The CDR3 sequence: CASSDPRFDGTTIYF. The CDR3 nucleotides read TGTGCCAGCAGTGATCCCCGTTTTGATGGAACCACCATATATTTT.

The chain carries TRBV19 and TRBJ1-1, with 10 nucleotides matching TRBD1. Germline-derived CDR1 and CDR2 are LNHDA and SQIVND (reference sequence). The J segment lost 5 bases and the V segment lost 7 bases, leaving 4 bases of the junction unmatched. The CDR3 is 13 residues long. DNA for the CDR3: TGTGCCAGTATAGGGACAGGGGTAACTGAAGCTTTCTTT. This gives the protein CASIGTGVTEAFF.

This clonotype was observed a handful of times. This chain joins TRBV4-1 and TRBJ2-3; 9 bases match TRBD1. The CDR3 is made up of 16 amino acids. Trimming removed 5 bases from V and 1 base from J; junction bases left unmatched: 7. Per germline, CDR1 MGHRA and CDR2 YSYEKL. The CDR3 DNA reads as TGCGCCAGCAGCGGGCCGGGACAGGGTCGCACAGATACGCAGTATTTT. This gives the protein CASSGPGQGRTDTQYF.

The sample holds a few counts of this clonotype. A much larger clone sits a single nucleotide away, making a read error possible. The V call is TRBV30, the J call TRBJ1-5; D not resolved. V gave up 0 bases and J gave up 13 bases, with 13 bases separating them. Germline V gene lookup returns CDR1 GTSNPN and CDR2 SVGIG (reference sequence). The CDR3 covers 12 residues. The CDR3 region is CAWSVVADTQHF. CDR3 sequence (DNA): TGTGCCTGGAGTGTAGTGGCGGATACGCAGCATTTT. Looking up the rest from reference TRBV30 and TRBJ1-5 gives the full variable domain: SQTIHQWPATLVQPVGSPLSLECTVEGTSNPNLYWYRQAAGRGLQLLFYSVGIGQISSEVPQNLSASRPQDRQFILSSKKLLLSDSGFYLCAWSVVADTQHFGDGTRLSIL.

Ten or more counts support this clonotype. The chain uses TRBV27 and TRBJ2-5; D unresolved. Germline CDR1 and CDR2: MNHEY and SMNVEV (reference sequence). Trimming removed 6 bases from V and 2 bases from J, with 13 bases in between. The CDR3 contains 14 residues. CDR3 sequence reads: CASRVWGGQETQYF. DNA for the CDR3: TGTGCCAGCAGAGTTTGGGGTGGTCAAGAGACCCAGTACTTC.

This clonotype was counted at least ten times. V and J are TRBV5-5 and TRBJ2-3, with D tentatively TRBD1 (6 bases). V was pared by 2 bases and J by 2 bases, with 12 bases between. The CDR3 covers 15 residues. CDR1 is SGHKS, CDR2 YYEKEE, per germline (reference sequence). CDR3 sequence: CASSLEGQSTDTQYF. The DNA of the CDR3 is TGTGCCAGCAGCTTAGAAGGACAGTCCACAGATACGCAGTATTTT.

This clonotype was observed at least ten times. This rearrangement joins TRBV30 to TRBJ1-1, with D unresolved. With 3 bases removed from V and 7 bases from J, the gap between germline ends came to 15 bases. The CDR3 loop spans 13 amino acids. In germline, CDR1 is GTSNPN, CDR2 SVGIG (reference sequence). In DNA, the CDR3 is TGTGCCTGGAGGGTACCTCGTCGGGATGAAGCTTTCTTT. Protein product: CAWRVPRRDEAFF.

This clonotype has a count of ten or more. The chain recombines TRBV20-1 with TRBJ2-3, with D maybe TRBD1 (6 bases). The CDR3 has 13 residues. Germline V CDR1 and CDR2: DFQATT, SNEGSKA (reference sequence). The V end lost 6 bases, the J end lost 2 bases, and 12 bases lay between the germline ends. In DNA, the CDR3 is TGCAGTGCCGGACAGTCAAACACAGATACGCAGTATTTT. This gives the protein CSAGQSNTDTQYF.

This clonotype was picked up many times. CDR3 residues: CASSPRGAVTDTQYF. As DNA, the CDR3 is TGTGCCAGCAGCCCCCGGGGGGCGGTCACAGATACGCAGTATTTT. V usage is TRBV3-1 and J usage is TRBJ2-3; a weak D match, TRBD2 (7 bases). The CDR3 runs 15 residues. The germline V gene encodes CDR1 LGHDT and CDR2 YNNKEL (reference sequence). The V end was cut by 4 bases, the J end by 2 bases, with 13 bases between.

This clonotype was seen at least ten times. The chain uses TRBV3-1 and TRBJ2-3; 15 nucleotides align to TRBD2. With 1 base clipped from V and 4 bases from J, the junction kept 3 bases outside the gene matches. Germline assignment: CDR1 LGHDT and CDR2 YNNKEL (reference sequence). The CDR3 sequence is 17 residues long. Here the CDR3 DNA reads TGTGCCAGCAGCCAAGTTGGACTAGCGGGAGGGTCAGATACGCAGTATTTT. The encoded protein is CASSQVGLAGGSDTQYF.

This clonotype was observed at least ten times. The CDR3 here is CASSIAPGPDVNIQYF. The DNA of the CDR3 is TGTGCCAGTAGTATAGCCCCAGGGCCAGACGTAAACATTCAGTACTTC. J is TRBJ2-4 and V is TRBV19; tentatively, D is TRBD1 (5 bases). From germline, CDR1 is LNHDA and CDR2 SQIVND (reference sequence). The CDR3 is 16 residues long. V lost 1 base to trimming and J lost 6 bases, with 16 bases between them.

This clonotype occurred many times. CDR3 in amino acids: CASSQAPGLGWDEQFF. The CDR3 nucleotides are TGTGCCAGCAGCCAAGCCCCGGGACTCGGTTGGGATGAGCAGTTCTTC. This chain uses TRBV3-1 with TRBJ2-1; the D gene is possibly TRBD2 (6 bases). V was pared by 1 base and J by 8 bases, with 18 bases between. Per the germline V gene, CDR1 is LGHDT and CDR2 is YNNKEL (reference sequence). The CDR3 length is 16 residues.

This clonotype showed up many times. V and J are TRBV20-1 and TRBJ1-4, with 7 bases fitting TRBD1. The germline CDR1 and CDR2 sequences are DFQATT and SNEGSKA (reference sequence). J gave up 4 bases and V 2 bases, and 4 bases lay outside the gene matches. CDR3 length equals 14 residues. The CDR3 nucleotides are TGCAGTGCTAGAAGGGGACAGCGTAATGAAAAACTGTTTTTT. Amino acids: CSARRGQRNEKLFF.

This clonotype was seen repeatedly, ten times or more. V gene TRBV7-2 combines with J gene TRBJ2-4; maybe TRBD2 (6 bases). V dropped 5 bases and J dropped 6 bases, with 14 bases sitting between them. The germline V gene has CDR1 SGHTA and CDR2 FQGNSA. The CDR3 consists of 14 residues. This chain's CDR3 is CASSAARSGNIQYF. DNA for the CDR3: TGTGCCAGCAGCGCGGCCCGTAGCGGAAACATTCAGTACTTC.

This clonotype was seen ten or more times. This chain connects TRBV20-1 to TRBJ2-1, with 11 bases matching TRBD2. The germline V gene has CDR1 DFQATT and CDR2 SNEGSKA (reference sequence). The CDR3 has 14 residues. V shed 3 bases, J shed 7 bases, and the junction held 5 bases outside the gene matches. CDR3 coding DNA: TGCAGTGCTAGTAGCGGGGGGGGGGAAAATGAGCAGTTCTTC. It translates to CSASSGGGENEQFF.